This T cell receptor beta chain was documented in a study of T cells expressing NK-cell markers. Findings and caveats of the study: Clones of NKG2C+ T cells that had expanded were of unclear HCMV specificity. These same clonotypes (in a few donors) also led the CD3+CD56-NKG2C+ fraction.

TCRdb reprocessed the 5' RACE reads, keeping one entry per CDR3 protein, no DNA. The sample holds fewer than 300,000 distinct CDR3 sequences. The CDR3 contains 14 residues. CDR1 is KGHDR, CDR2 SFDVKD, per germline. Concerning this clonotype: What it binds is not known.

The source material was blood T cells: a sorted CD56 or NKG2C T cell subset, CD4+ or CD8+ T cells, or bulk PBMC T cells (not recorded which). The J gene is TRBJ2-3, the V gene TRBV24-1; TCRdb's D call of TRBD1 is untestable without DNA. The TCR comes from a woman between 18 and 75 years old in good health. CDR3: CATSAGGHTDTQYF.